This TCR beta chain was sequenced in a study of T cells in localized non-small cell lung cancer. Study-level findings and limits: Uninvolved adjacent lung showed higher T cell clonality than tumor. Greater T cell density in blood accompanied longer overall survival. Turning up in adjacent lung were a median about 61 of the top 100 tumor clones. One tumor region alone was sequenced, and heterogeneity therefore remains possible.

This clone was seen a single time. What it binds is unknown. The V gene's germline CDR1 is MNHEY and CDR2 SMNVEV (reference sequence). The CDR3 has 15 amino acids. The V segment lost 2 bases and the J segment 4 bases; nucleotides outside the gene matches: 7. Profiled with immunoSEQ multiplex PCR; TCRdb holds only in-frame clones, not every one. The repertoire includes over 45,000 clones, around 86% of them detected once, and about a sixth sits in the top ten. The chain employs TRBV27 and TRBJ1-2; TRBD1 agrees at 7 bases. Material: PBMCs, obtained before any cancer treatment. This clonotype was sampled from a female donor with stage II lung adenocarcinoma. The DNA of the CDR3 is TGTGCCAGCAGTTTAACAGGGGTGGGAAGCTATGGCTACACCTTC. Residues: CASSLTGVGSYGYTF.